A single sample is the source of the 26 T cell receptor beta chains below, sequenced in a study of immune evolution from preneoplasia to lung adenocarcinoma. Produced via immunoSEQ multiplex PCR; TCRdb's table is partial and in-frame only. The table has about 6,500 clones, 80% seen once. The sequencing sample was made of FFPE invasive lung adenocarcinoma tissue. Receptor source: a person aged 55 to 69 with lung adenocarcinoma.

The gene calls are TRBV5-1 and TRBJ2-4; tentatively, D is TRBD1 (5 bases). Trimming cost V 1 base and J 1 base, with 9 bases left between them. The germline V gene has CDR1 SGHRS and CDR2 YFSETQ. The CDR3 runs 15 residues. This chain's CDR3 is CASSLSSGAKNIQYF. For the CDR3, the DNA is TGCGCCAGCAGCTTGTCGTCAGGGGCCAAAAACATTCAGTACTTC.

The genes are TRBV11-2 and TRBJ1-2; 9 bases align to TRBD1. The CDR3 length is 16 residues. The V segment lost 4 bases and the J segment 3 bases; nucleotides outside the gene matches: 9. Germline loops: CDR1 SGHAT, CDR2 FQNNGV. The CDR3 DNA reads TGTGCCAGCAGCTCACTCGGGACAGGGAGGGACTATGGCTACACCTTC. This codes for CASSSLGTGRDYGYTF.

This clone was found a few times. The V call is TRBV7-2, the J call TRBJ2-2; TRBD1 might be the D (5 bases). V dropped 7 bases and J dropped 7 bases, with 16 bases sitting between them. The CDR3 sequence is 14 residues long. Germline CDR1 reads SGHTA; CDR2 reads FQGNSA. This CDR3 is CASTPRQSGGELFF. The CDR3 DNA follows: TGTGCCAGCACCCCTCGACAGAGTGGCGGGGAGCTGTTTTTT.

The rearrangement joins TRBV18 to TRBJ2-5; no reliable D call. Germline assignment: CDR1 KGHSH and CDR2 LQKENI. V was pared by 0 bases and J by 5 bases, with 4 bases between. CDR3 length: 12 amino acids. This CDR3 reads CASSPPGETQYF. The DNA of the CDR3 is TGTGCCAGCTCACCACCGGGGGAGACCCAGTACTTC.

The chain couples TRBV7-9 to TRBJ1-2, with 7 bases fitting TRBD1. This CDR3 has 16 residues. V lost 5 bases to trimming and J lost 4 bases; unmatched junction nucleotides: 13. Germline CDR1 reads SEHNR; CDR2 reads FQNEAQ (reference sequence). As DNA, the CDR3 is TGTGCCAGCAGCCCTGGGGCCGGACAGGCTTCCTATGGCTACACCTTC. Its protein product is CASSPGAGQASYGYTF. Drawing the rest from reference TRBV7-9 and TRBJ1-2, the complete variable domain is DTGVSQNPRHKITKRGQNVTFRCDPISEHNRLYWYRQTLGQGPEFLTYFQNEAQLEKSRLLSDRFSAERPKGSFSTLEIQRTEQGDSAMYLCASSPGAGQASYGYTFGSGTRLTVV.

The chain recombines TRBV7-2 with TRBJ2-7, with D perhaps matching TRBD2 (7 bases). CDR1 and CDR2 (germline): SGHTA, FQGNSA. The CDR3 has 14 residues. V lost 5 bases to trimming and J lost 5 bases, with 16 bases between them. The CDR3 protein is CASSLKGGGHEQYF. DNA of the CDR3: TGTGCCAGCAGCCTTAAGGGGGGGGGCCACGAGCAGTACTTC.

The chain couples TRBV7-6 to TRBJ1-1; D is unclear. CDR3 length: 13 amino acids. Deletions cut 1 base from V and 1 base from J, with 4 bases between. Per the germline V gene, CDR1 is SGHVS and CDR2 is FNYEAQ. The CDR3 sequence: CASSLGQNTEAFF. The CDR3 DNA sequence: TGTGCCAGCAGCTTAGGACAGAACACTGAAGCTTTCTTT.

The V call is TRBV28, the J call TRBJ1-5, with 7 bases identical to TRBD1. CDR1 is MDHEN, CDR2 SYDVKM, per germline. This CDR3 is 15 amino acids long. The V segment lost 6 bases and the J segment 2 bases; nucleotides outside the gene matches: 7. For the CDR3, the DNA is TGTGCCAGCAGCGCGACAGGGTCGGGCAATCAGCCCCAGCATTTT. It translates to CASSATGSGNQPQHF. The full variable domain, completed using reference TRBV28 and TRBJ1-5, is DVKVTQSSRYLVKRTGEKVFLECVQDMDHENMFWYRQDPGLGLRLIYFSYDVKMKEKGDIPEGYSVSREKKERFSLILESASTNQTSMYLCASSATGSGNQPQHFGDGTRLSIL.

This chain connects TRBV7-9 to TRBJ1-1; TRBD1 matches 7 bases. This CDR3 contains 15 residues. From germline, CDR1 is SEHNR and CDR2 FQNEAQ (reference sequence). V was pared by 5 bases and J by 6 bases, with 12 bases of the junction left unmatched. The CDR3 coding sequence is TGTGCCAGCAGCGATTGGAGAGGGGGCGGCTCTGAAGCTTTCTTT. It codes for CASSDWRGGGSEAFF.

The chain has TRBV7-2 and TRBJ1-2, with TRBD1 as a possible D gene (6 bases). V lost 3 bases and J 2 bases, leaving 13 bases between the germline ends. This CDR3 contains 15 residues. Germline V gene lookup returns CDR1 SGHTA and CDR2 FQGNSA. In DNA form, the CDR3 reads TGTGCCAGCAGCTTGAGGGGGGCCCCAAACTATGGCTACACCTTC. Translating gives CASSLRGAPNYGYTF. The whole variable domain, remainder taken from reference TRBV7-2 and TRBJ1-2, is GAGVSQSPSNKVTEKGKDVELRCDPISGHTALYWYRQSLGQGLEFLIYFQGNSAPDKSGLPSDRFSAERTGGSVSTLTIQRTQQEDSAVYLCASSLRGAPNYGYTFGSGTRLTVV.

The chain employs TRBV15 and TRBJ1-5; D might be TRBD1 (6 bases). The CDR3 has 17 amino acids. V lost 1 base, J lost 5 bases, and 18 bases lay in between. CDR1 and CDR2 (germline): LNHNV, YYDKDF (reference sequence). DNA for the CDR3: TGTGCCACCAGCAGAGGCTCTACAGGGACAAGATATCAGCCCCAGCATTTT. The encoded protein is CATSRGSTGTRYQPQHF.

The CDR3 coding sequence is TGTGCCAGCAGCAAAGGGACATCCTACGAGCAGTACTTC. This encodes CASSKGTSYEQYF. This chain connects TRBV5-5 to TRBJ2-7; D perhaps matches TRBD1 (6 bases). Looked up from germline, CDR1 is SGHKS and CDR2 is YYEKEE (reference sequence). Trimming took off 4 bases at V and 1 base at J, with 9 bases between the two ends. CDR3 length: 13 amino acids.

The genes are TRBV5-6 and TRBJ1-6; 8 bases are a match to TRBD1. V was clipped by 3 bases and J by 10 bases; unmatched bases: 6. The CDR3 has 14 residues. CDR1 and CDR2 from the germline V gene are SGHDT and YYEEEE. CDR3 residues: CASSSWDRNSPLHF. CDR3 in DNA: TGTGCCAGCAGCTCTTGGGACAGGAACTCACCCCTCCACTTT.

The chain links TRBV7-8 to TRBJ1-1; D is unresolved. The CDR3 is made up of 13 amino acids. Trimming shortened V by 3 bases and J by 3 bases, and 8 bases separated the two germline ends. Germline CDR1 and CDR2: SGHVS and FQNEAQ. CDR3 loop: CASSFTRDTEAFF. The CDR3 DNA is TGTGCCAGCAGCTTTACACGGGACACTGAAGCTTTCTTT.

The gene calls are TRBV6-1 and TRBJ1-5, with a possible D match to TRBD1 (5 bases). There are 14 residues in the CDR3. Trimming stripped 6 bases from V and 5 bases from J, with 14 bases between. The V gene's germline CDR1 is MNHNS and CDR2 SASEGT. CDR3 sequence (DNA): TGTGCCAGCAGCCGCACAGGTCCCGATCAGCCCCAGCATTTT. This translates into CASSRTGPDQPQHF.

The CDR3 spells CASSPDYGKDEQFF. CDR3 DNA: TGTGCCAGCTCACCGGACTATGGAAAAGATGAGCAGTTCTTC. V usage is TRBV18 and J usage is TRBJ2-1, with TRBD2 as a possible D gene (6 bases). In germline, CDR1 is KGHSH, CDR2 LQKENI. With 3 bases removed from V and 8 bases from J, the gap between germline ends came to 14 bases. The length of the CDR3 is 14 residues.

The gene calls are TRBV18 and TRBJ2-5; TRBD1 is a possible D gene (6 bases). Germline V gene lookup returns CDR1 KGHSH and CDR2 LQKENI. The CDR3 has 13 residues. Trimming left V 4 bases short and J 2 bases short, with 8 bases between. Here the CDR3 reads CASSHDRQETQYF. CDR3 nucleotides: TGTGCCAGCTCACACGACAGGCAAGAGACCCAGTACTTC.

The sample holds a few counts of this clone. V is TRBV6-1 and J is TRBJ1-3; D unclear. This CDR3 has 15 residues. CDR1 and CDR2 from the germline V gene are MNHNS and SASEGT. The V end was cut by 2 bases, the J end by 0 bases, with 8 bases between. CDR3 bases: TGTGCCAGCAGTGAAAGCCCTTCCTCTGGAAACACCATATATTTT. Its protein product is CASSESPSSGNTIYF.

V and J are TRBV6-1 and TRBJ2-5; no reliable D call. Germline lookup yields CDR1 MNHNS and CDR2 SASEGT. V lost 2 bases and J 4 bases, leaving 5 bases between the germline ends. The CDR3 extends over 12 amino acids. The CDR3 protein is CASSELVETQYF. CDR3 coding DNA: TGTGCCAGCAGTGAATTGGTAGAGACCCAGTACTTC.

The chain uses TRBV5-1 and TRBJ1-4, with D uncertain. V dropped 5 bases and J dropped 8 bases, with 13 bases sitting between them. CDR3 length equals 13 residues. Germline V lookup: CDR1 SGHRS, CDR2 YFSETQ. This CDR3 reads CASREQSGEKLFF. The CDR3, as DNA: TGCGCCAGCAGAGAACAGTCCGGGGAAAAACTGTTTTTT. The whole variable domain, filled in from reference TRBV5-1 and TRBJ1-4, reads KAGVTQTPRYLIKTRGQQVTLSCSPISGHRSVSWYQQTPGQGLQFLFEYFSETQRNKGNFPGRFSGRQFSNSRSEMNVSTLELGDSALYLCASREQSGEKLFFGSGTQLSVL.

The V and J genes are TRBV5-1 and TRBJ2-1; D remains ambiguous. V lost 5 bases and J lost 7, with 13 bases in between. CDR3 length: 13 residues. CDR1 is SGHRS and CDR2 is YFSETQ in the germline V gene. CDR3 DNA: TGCGCCAGCAGGTCCGAAGGGCGAAATGAGCAGTTCTTC. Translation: CASRSEGRNEQFF.

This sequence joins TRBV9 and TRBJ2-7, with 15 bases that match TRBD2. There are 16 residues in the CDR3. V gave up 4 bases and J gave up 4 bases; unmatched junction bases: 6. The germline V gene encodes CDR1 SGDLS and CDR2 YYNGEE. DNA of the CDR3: TGTGCCAGCAGCCCCGGGACTAGCGGGAGGATTTACGAGCAGTACTTC. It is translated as CASSPGTSGRIYEQYF.

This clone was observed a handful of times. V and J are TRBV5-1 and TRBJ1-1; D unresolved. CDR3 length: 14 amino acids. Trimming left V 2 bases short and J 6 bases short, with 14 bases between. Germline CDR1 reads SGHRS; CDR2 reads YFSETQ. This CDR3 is CASSFVERSPEAFF. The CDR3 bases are TGCGCCAGCAGCTTCGTCGAGAGGAGTCCTGAAGCTTTCTTT.

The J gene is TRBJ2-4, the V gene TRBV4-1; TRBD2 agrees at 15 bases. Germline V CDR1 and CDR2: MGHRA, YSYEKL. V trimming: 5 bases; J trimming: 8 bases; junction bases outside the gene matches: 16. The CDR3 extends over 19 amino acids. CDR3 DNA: TGCGCCAGCAGCTCTAGACAGAGCGGACTAGCGGGAGGGCGAGACATTCAGTACTTC. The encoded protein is CASSSRQSGLAGGRDIQYF.

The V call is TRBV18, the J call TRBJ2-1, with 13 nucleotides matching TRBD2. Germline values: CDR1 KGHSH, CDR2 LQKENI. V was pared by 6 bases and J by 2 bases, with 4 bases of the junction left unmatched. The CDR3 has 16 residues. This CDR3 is CASSPGTSGAYNEQFF. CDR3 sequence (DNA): TGTGCCAGCTCCCCGGGGACTAGCGGGGCCTACAATGAGCAGTTCTTC.

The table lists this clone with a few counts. The CDR3 protein is CASSRGLALEQYF. In DNA form, the CDR3 reads TGTGCCAGCAGCCGGGGACTAGCCCTCGAGCAGTACTTC. V and J are TRBV7-3 and TRBJ2-7; 9 bases fit TRBD2. Trimming took 5 bases from V and 6 from J; bases not matched to a gene: 5. Germline CDR1 reads SGHTA; CDR2 reads FQGTGA. The CDR3 totals 13 residues. The full variable domain, completed using reference TRBV7-3 and TRBJ2-7, is GAGVSQTPSNKVTEKGKYVELRCDPISGHTALYWYRQSLGQGPEFLIYFQGTGAADDSGLPNDRFFAVRPEGSVSTLKIQRTERGDSAVYLCASSRGLALEQYFGPGTRLTVT.